This paragraph reports one T cell receptor beta chain. Its antigen is currently not known. No base quality information exists; no much larger clone differs at one position. The data were taken from a study of blood T cells in healthy people across ages (dated by TCRdb to the mid-2010s). The study in broad terms: In model experiments, template switching captured about one uniquely barcoded TCR beta cDNA molecule for every two T cells. The donors were split into four age groups: young (average 16 years), middle-aged (around 37), aged (more than 60) and long-lived (approximately 80). To avoid experimental bias, donors of different ages were distributed randomly across sequencing lanes. Using deep sequencing normalized with unique cDNA molecular identifiers, the study measured how TCR beta repertoire diversity changes with age. Using the same blood draw, the study looked at two additional independent replicas of 1 million unique cDNA reads for two donors, one aged 18 to 29 and the other aged 80 or older.

V and J lose 2 bases and 0 bases, and a span of 20 bases separates them. The CDR3 goes from the cysteine to the phenylalanine over 19 residues. Only the CDR3 DNA stays, 57 bases, in frame from base 1. The germline V gene (reference sequence) supplies CDR1 WNHNN and CDR2 SYGVQD. Donors were about 36 systemically healthy Caucasian individuals from Russia aged roughly 6 to 100 years. Each donor gave 9.5 to 10 milliliters of peripheral blood, drawn into EDTA-treated Vacutainer tubes. Ficoll-Paque density-gradient centrifugation was used to isolate PBMCs, with at least 6 million per sample. Trizol reagent was used to extract total RNA from PBMCs, with at least 6 micrograms per sample. For every donor, an aliquot of PBMCs went through flow cytometry to measure the percentages of naive CD45RAhigh/CD27high T cells. The full study reports these points: Observed TCR beta diversity per million T cells fell roughly linearly with age, and a significant reduction was already apparent by age approximately 40. Estimates of total diversity based on one million sequenced T cells were considered lower bounds and underestimates. Because donor CMV infection status was unknown, age-related changes in expanded clonotypes were potentially confounded. The percentage of naive T cells measured by flow cytometry correlated strongly with observed TCR beta diversity. Because profiling used bulk unsorted PBMCs, naive and antigen-experienced compartments could not be compared conclusively. Compared with the aged group, the long-lived group had more naive CD4+ T cells, fewer expanded clones and increased TCR diversity, suggesting age selection.

The method was 5' RACE. TCRdb names Illumina HiSeq 2500 as the instrument used. A second PCR of 7 to 11 cycles was performed with a sample-barcoded 5' primer and a J-beta primer mix. A template-switch 5' adaptor carrying 12 random nucleotides introduced a unique molecular identifier onto each TCR beta cDNA molecule. At least 2.5 million CDR3-containing paired-end reads were obtained from each sample. First-strand cDNA was synthesized from all RNA with the Mint cDNA synthesis kit, primed by a TRBC-specific oligonucleotide. All cDNA was treated with uracil-DNA glycosylase and then went through a first 18-cycle PCR with the universal primers M1SS and BC2_uni_R. Per the source publication's procedure: For normalization, 1 million high-quality reads were randomly selected from each sample, with every read carrying a distinct molecular identifier. Instead of being binned into consensus sequences, reads with shared molecular identifiers were discarded. MiTCR, set to a Q25 quality threshold and the strictest error-elimination algorithm, was used for CDR3 identification, clonotype clustering and error correction. A nonparametric unseen species model with Euler transformation was used to estimate a lower bound on total TCR beta diversity. TCRdb reanalyzed the raw reads on its own, using fastp at Q25 for trimming and MiXCR for clone calling, and kept in-frame beta chains. Every entry covers one CDR3 protein and lists the most common genes and DNA from its rows. Clone size and V and J calls follow TCRdb, not the original study. The sample profile shows over 1,200,000 distinct CDR3 sequences; around 59% of them were found once. The ten largest make up under 8.5% of the sample.

Recombination joined TRBV10-1 with TRBJ2-1, with TRBD2 as a weak D call on 6 bases. Input material: blood. This receptor was obtained from a man between 18 and 29 years old in good health. The nucleotides read TGCGCCAGCAGTGAGAGAACGACTAGTTTTACTAGCTCCTACAATGAGCAGTTCTTC. Its amino acids are CASSERTTSFTSSYNEQFF.